The entry below gives a single T cell receptor beta chain sequence along with its context. Its antigen is not identified. The data belong to a study of T cells in localized non-small cell lung cancer. Whole-study findings and limits: The appearance of a median approximately 61 of the top 100 tumor clones was seen in adjacent lung. Uninvolved adjacent lung showed peak T cell clonality, exceeding tumor.

Generated by immunoSEQ multiplex PCR, the TCRdb table keeps only in-frame clones and is missing some. Seen here are some 50,000 clones, 70% to 90% observed once, and the top ten hold about a sixth. V lost 10 bases, J lost 4 bases, and 9 bases stayed unmatched. CDR3 length: 14 residues. CDR1 is MNHNS and CDR2 is SASEGT in the germline V gene. The genes are TRBV6-1 and TRBJ2-5; 10 positions agree with TRBD2. The source of this sequence is a female donor with stage II lung adenocarcinoma. Specimen: PBMCs, collected before any cancer treatment. CDR3 DNA sequence: TGTGCCACGGCAAGCGGGGGGGCGGGAGAGACCCAGTACTTC. It encodes CATASGGAGETQYF.